Listed below are T cell receptor beta chains from one sample, sequenced in a study of neurological immune-mediated disorders. TCRdb ran MiXCR on the 5' RACE reads and lists one entry per CDR3 protein. The table records 80,000 to 100,000 distinct CDR3 sequences, roughly 3.2% of them present only once. Sequencing input: PBMCs. The receptors shown here come from a woman between 50 and 59 years old with multiple sclerosis. CDR3s include the opening cysteine and the closing phenylalanine or tryptophan. D genes are given only for firm matches. Some rows have no size entry. The others give once, few or many, or a class for an expanded clone.

D,length,V,J,size,CDR3,DNA
-,16,TRBV7-2,TRBJ2-7,many,CASSLDSWVKSYEQYF,TGTGCCAGCAGCTTAGATAGTTGGGTTAAATCCTACGAGCAGTACTTC
TRBD1,21,TRBV7-3,TRBJ2-3,many,CASSLRPTPSTGIKRTDTQYF,TGTGCCAGCAGCTTAAGGCCTACCCCATCGACAGGGATTAAGCGCACAGATACGCAGTATTTT
-,13,TRBV12-3/TRBV12-4,TRBJ1-1,many,CASTTTRDLPAFF,TGTGCCAGCACCACAACCAGGGACCTCCCAGCTTTCTTT
-,13,TRBV5-1,TRBJ2-4,many,CASSDGALNIQYF,TGCGCCAGCAGCGACGGGGCACTAAACATTCAGTACTTC
TRBD1,12,TRBV29-1,TRBJ2-7,many,CSVRTGPYEQYF,TGCAGCGTTAGGACAGGGCCCTACGAGCAGTACTTC
TRBD2,14,TRBV7-9,TRBJ2-1,few,CASSESGGYNEQFF,TGTGCCAGCAGCGAAAGCGGGGGCTACAATGAGCAGTTCTTC
TRBD2,16,TRBV10-3,TRBJ2-5,many,CAISDRIRGGIETQYF,TGTGCCATCAGTGACCGAATTCGCGGGGGTATTGAGACCCAGTACTTC
-,15,TRBV9,TRBJ1-1,many,CASSVEAAMNTEAFF,TGTGCCAGCAGCGTAGAGGCGGCCATGAACACTGAAGCTTTCTTT
-,12,TRBV7-2,TRBJ2-4,many,CASSYREDIQYF,TGTGCCAGCAGTTACAGGGAGGACATTCAGTACTTC
-,14,TRBV7-9,TRBJ1-1,many,CASSFPGARTEAFF,TGTGCCAGCAGCTTTCCGGGGGCGAGGACTGAAGCTTTCTTT
-,12,TRBV7-9,TRBJ2-1,many,CASSLGGYEQFF,TGTGCCAGCAGCTTAGGGGGTTATGAGCAGTTCTTC
-,13,TRBV6-1,TRBJ1-1,many,CASRAYGGTEAFF,TGTGCCAGTCGAGCGTACGGGGGCACTGAAGCTTTCTTT
-,14,TRBV4-3,TRBJ1-6,many,CASSQEWVRSPLHF,TGCGCCAGCAGCCAAGAATGGGTACGATCACCCCTCCACTTT
-,17,TRBV28,TRBJ1-2,many,CASTSHGVGRGNYGYTF,TGTGCCAGCACCTCCCATGGGGTCGGGAGAGGGAACTATGGCTACACCTTC
-,13,TRBV12-3/TRBV12-4,TRBJ1-2,many,CASSPTWDYGYTF,TGTGCCAGCAGCCCTACATGGGACTATGGCTACACCTTC
-,15,TRBV6-2/TRBV6-3,TRBJ1-5,many,CASSYGDSPNQPQHF,TGTGCCAGCAGTTATGGAGACAGCCCCAATCAGCCCCAGCATTTT
-,15,TRBV7-2,TRBJ2-6,many,CASTSGASGANVLTF,TGTGCCAGCACCTCGGGGGCCTCTGGGGCCAACGTCCTGACTTTC
TRBD1,16,TRBV7-9,TRBJ1-6,many,CASSPRTGGGGSPLHF,TGTGCCAGCAGCCCACGGACAGGGGGCGGTGGTTCGCCCCTCCACTTT
-,14,TRBV5-1,TRBJ2-3,many,CASSTGSAGDTQYF,TGCGCCAGCAGTACAGGCAGTGCCGGGGATACGCAGTATTTT
TRBD1,13,TRBV6-5,TRBJ1-5,many,CASSYKGGQPQHF,TGTGCCAGCAGTTACAAAGGGGGCCAGCCCCAGCATTTT
TRBD2,14,TRBV20-1,TRBJ2-7,many,CSAGPSAGGNEQYF,TGCAGTGCTGGCCCCTCAGCGGGGGGAAACGAGCAGTACTTC
TRBD1,16,TRBV3-1,TRBJ2-5,many,CASSQSGQGFQETQYF,TGTGCCAGCAGCCAAAGTGGACAGGGGTTCCAAGAGACCCAGTACTTC
-,14,TRBV7-3,TRBJ2-2,many,CASRKARNTGELFF,TGTGCCAGCAGGAAAGCAAGGAACACCGGGGAGCTGTTTTTT
TRBD2,16,TRBV14,TRBJ2-7,many,CASSYRLAGVASEQYF,TGTGCCAGCAGCTACCGACTAGCGGGGGTGGCCAGCGAGCAGTACTTC
-,15,TRBV9,TRBJ1-2,many,CASSVGNGGGYGYTF,TGTGCCAGCAGCGTAGGAAACGGGGGAGGCTATGGCTACACCTTC
-,13,TRBV7-2,TRBJ1-2,many,CASSQSGSSGYTF,TGTGCCAGCAGCCAATCCGGGTCCTCTGGCTACACCTTC
-,12,TRBV20-1,TRBJ2-7,many,CSAPYRYYEQYF,TGCAGTGCTCCTTACAGGTACTACGAGCAGTACTTC
-,14,TRBV29-1,TRBJ1-1,many,CSVFGPFMNTEAFF,TGCAGCGTTTTTGGACCCTTCATGAACACTGAAGCTTTCTTT
-,13,TRBV14,TRBJ2-4,-,CASSHLAKNIQYF,TGTGCCAGCAGCCACTTAGCCAAAAACATTCAGTACTTC
-,16,TRBV5-1,TRBJ2-7,many,CASSFNSGGLSYEQYF,TGCGCCAGCAGCTTCAACAGCGGAGGTCTCTCCTACGAGCAGTACTTC
TRBD1,17,TRBV4-3,TRBJ2-2,many,CASSQETGFVHTGELFF,TGCGCCAGCAGCCAGGAGACAGGGTTTGTGCACACCGGGGAGCTGTTTTTT
TRBD1,17,TRBV5-1,TRBJ2-1,many,CASSLASGTEINNEQFF,TGCGCCAGCAGCTTGGCCTCGGGGACAGAGATAAACAATGAGCAGTTCTTC
TRBD2,14,TRBV20-1,TRBJ2-3,many,CSARVAGHTDTQYF,TGCAGTGCTAGAGTAGCGGGTCACACAGATACGCAGTATTTT
-,13,TRBV18,TRBJ1-1,-,CASSPSGNTEAFF,TGTGCCAGCTCACCGTCTGGGAACACTGAAGCTTTCTTT
TRBD1,15,TRBV5-1,TRBJ1-1,many,CASSARDRLNTEAFF,TGCGCCAGCAGCGCCAGGGACAGGTTAAACACTGAAGCTTTCTTT
TRBD1,15,TRBV20-1,TRBJ2-7,many,CSAGNPEGAPYEQYF,TGCAGTGCAGGGAACCCAGAGGGGGCCCCCTACGAGCAGTACTTC
-,16,TRBV5-1,TRBJ1-3,many,CASSLEGPRSGNTIYF,TGCGCCAGCAGCTTGGAAGGACCGCGCTCTGGAAACACCATATATTTT
TRBD1,14,TRBV20-1,TRBJ2-7,many,CSGHSGTDYGEQYF,TGCAGTGGGCACTCCGGGACAGATTATGGGGAGCAGTACTTC
-,13,TRBV20-1,TRBJ2-1,many,CSAPGLIYNEQFF,TGCAGTGCCCCGGGACTTATCTACAATGAGCAGTTCTTC
TRBD1,13,TRBV7-9,TRBJ2-7,many,CASSPDRDYEQYF,TGTGCCAGCAGCCCTGACAGGGACTACGAGCAGTACTTC
TRBD1,14,TRBV20-1,TRBJ1-1,many,CSARAGGMNTEAFF,TGCAGTGCTAGAGCAGGGGGCATGAACACTGAAGCTTTCTTT